The clone carrying this TCR beta chain was seen at least ten times. Its antigen is unknown. V shed 5 bases and J shed 7 bases, with 27 bases lying between them. The CDR3 extends over 17 amino acids. CDR1 and CDR2 from the germline V gene are SGHVS and FNYEAQ. This sample was included in a study of response to subunit inactivated influenza vaccine. Overall study findings and caveats: The authors put forward the suggestion that each seasonal influenza vaccination may bring in only a limited number of new T cells.

Each CDR3 protein is one row after TCRdb ran MiXCR on the RT-PCR reads. This sample yields about 190,000 distinct CDR3 sequences, of which 13% to 15% are seen a single time; approximately 27% belongs to the top ten. Sequences were derived from CD8+ T cells sorted from PBMCs, sampled 4 to 6 days after vaccination. This clonotype originated in a man aged 45-60 years who received an inactivated influenza vaccine. The J gene is TRBJ2-7, the V gene TRBV7-6; D is perhaps TRBD1 (5 bases). CDR3 DNA sequence: TGTGCCAGCAGCCCCTACGTCAAGACAGAGTCTCTGGGGGAGCAGTACTTC. Translation: CASSPYVKTESLGEQYF.